These 20 T cell receptor beta chains share one sample of origin, sequenced in a study of cytomegalovirus exposure and HLA in healthy donors. The PCR was carried out with 60 Vbeta primers and 13 Jbeta primers. The protocol was immunoSEQ multiplex PCR, while the TCRdb copy is restricted to in-frame clones and leaves out a portion. Of about 150,000 clones in the sample, about 83% were seen once. Sequencing used PBMCs. The receptors here all came from a man in his forties or fifties in good health and CMV-seropositive.

J is TRBJ2-5 and V is TRBV11-2, with 8 bases matching TRBD2. The closer fit of TRBJ2-7 to the DNA end suggests the J call may be wrong. Germline assignment: CDR1 SGHAT and CDR2 FQNNGV. The CDR3 loop spans 14 amino acids. In DNA form, the CDR3 reads TGTGCCAGCAGCTTGAGCGGGAGTGGATACGAGCAGTACTTC. It encodes CASSLSGSGYEQYF.

This clone came up many times. The chain carries TRBV2 and TRBJ2-2, with 7 nucleotides matching TRBD1. CDR3 length: 12 amino acids. The V segment lost 4 bases and the J segment 13 bases; nucleotides outside the gene matches: 6. CDR1 is SNHLY and CDR2 is FYNNEI in the germline V gene. CDR3: CASSGAGGRLFF. CDR3 in DNA: TGTGCCAGCAGTGGGGCAGGGGGTCGGCTGTTTTTT.

The chain carries TRBV9 and TRBJ1-5, with a possible D match to TRBD1 (5 bases). CDR1 and CDR2 (germline): SGDLS, YYNGEE. Deletions cut 6 bases from V and 2 bases from J, with 18 bases between. The CDR3 runs 16 residues. The CDR3 DNA is TGTGCCAGCACCATCCCGGGGGGGGAAGGCAATCAGCCCCAGCATTTT. Its translation is CASTIPGGEGNQPQHF.

The V and J genes are TRBV6-5 and TRBJ2-7; D is ambiguous. V was trimmed by 2 bases and J by 0 bases, leaving 14 bases between them. CDR1 and CDR2 (germline): MNHEY, SVGAGI. CDR3 length equals 16 residues. The DNA for the CDR3 is TGTGCCAGCAGTTACGTTCTAGGAACGAGCTCCTACGAGCAGTACTTC. Its protein product is CASSYVLGTSSYEQYF.

The chain combines TRBV28 with TRBJ2-5, with D perhaps TRBD2 (6 bases). Germline V gene sequence: CDR1 MDHEN, CDR2 SYDVKM. The CDR3 spans 14 residues. The V end was cut by 6 bases, the J end by 11 bases, with 22 bases between. Written as DNA, the CDR3 is TGTGCCAGCAGGGCGGGGCCCCCAGCCTCGAGACAGTACTTC. It codes for CASRAGPPASRQYF.

This clone was seen a few times. The J gene is TRBJ1-5, the V gene TRBV15; D is unclear. V gave up 0 bases and J gave up 6 bases, with 15 bases separating them. Germline V lookup: CDR1 LNHNV, CDR2 YYDKDF (reference sequence). The CDR3 contains 16 residues. CDR3 nucleotides: TGTGCCACCAGCAGAGATGGGCCCCGGGCGGGTCAGCCCCAGCATTTT. Translation gives CATSRDGPRAGQPQHF.

J is TRBJ2-1 and V is TRBV19, with a weak D call TRBD1 (6 bases). CDR3 size: 13 residues. Germline V gene lookup returns CDR1 LNHDA and CDR2 SQIVND (reference sequence). V was cut by 9 bases and J by 5 bases, with 14 bases left in between. The CDR3 DNA is TGTGCCAGACCCGGACAGAGTAACAATGAGCAGTTCTTC. It is translated as CARPGQSNNEQFF.

The rearrangement joins TRBV7-2 to TRBJ1-4; D unclear. V was cut by 5 bases and J by 0 bases, with 7 bases left in between. The CDR3 runs to 14 residues. Germline V gene data show CDR1 as SGHTA and CDR2 as FQGNSA. CDR3 DNA sequence: TGTGCCAGCAGCCCTCAGGCAACTAATGAAAAACTGTTTTTT. Translated, it gives CASSPQATNEKLFF.

The chain links TRBV30 to TRBJ1-4; a weak D match, TRBD1 (5 bases). CDR3 length equals 14 residues. Germline lookup yields CDR1 GTSNPN and CDR2 SVGIG (reference sequence). V was trimmed by 5 bases and J by 7 bases, leaving 17 bases between them. The CDR3 is CAWSGGGDSEKLFF. The CDR3 nucleotides are TGTGCCTGGTCCGGCGGGGGGGATAGTGAAAAACTGTTTTTT.

The CDR3 DNA is TGTGCCAGCAGCCAGGCCGTAGCGGGAGTTGGGGAGACCCAGTACTTC. Amino acid sequence: CASSQAVAGVGETQYF. The chain employs TRBV4-2 and TRBJ2-5, with TRBD2 identical over 9 bases. Trimming at V came to 3 bases and at J to 5 bases, leaving 10 bases not matched to a gene. The CDR3 loop spans 16 amino acids. Germline CDR1 reads LGHNA; CDR2 reads YNFKEQ.

The chain uses TRBV30 and TRBJ1-5; D possibly corresponds to TRBD1 (6 bases). CDR3 length: 16 amino acids. Trimming pared 0 bases from V and 5 bases from J, leaving 17 bases between. CDR1 is GTSNPN and CDR2 is SVGIG in the germline V gene (reference sequence). The CDR3 spells CAWSVLGAQVDQPQHF. The CDR3 DNA reads TGTGCCTGGAGTGTTTTGGGGGCGCAGGTGGATCAGCCCCAGCATTTT.

The chain combines TRBV7-9 with TRBJ1-4; 8 bases are a match to TRBD1. This CDR3 has 14 amino acids. The V gene end was trimmed by 1 base and the J gene end by 5 bases; junction bases not matched to a gene: 0. Germline V lookup: CDR1 SEHNR, CDR2 FQNEAQ (reference sequence). The CDR3 reads CASSLGTGNEKLFF. CDR3 DNA: TGTGCCAGCAGCTTAGGGACAGGGAATGAAAAACTGTTTTTT.

The CDR3 DNA is TGCGCCAGCAGCCAAGACCCGACAGGGCTGGGAGGCTACACCTTC. Encoded protein: CASSQDPTGLGGYTF. The rearrangement uses TRBV4-1 and TRBJ1-2; 7 nucleotides line up with TRBD1. The trim removed 0 bases at V and 8 bases at J, leaving 9 bases unmatched. Germline V gene data show CDR1 as MGHRA and CDR2 as YSYEKL. The CDR3 is made up of 15 amino acids.

The CDR3 DNA is TGTGCCAGTAGCCAAGACACTGATTGGAATGAAAAACTGTTTTTT. This encodes CASSQDTDWNEKLFF. V usage is TRBV19 and J usage is TRBJ1-4; D is ambiguous. Trimming removed 6 bases at V and 5 bases at J, with 16 bases between. Germline V CDR1 and CDR2: LNHDA, SQIVND (reference sequence). CDR3 length: 15 amino acids. The whole variable domain, filled in from reference TRBV19 and TRBJ1-4, reads DGGITQSPKYLFRKEGQNVTLSCEQNLNHDAMYWYRQDPGQGLRLIYYSQIVNDFQKGDIAEGYSVSREKKESFPLTVTSAQKNPTAFYLCASSQDTDWNEKLFFGSGTQLSVL.

This chain links TRBV14 with TRBJ2-7; 10 bases align to TRBD1. Germline V gene lookup returns CDR1 SGHDN and CDR2 FVKESK. After removal of 3 bases from V and 2 bases from J, the junction contained 7 bases not matched to a gene. CDR3 size: 16 residues. The CDR3 loop is CASSQGQGSPPYEQYF. The CDR3 coding sequence is TGTGCCAGCAGCCAGGGACAGGGGTCTCCCCCCTACGAGCAGTACTTC.

This chain joins TRBV19 and TRBJ2-2; 8 bases are a match to TRBD2. The ends lost 6 bases at V and 5 bases at J; junction bases unmatched: 17. Germline assignment: CDR1 LNHDA and CDR2 SQIVND (reference sequence). The CDR3 is made up of 18 amino acids. For the CDR3, the DNA is TGTGCCAGTAGCGGGGGGGAACGTGGCCGGGGTGGAACCGGGGAGCTGTTTTTT. This sequence encodes CASSGGERGRGGTGELFF. Full variable domain (outside the CDR3, taken from reference TRBV19 and TRBJ2-2): DGGITQSPKYLFRKEGQNVTLSCEQNLNHDAMYWYRQDPGQGLRLIYYSQIVNDFQKGDIAEGYSVSREKKESFPLTVTSAQKNPTAFYLCASSGGERGRGGTGELFFGEGSRLTVL.

This sequence joins TRBV2 and TRBJ1-2; the match to TRBD1 covers 7 bases. This CDR3 is built from 11 residues. CDR1 and CDR2 from the germline V gene are SNHLY and FYNNEI. Trimming took 7 bases from V and 8 from J; bases not matched to a gene: 4. CDR3 amino acids: CASTDRVGYTF. The CDR3, as DNA: TGTGCCAGCACAGACAGGGTCGGCTACACCTTC.

The rearrangement joins TRBV14 to TRBJ1-4; TRBD1 matches at 9 bases. Per the germline V gene, CDR1 is SGHDN and CDR2 is FVKESK. The CDR3 spans 16 residues. Germline trimming cut 4 bases from V and 3 bases from J; bases unmatched to any gene: 6. CDR3 in amino acids: CASSRTGGASNEKLFF. The CDR3 DNA sequence: TGTGCCAGCAGCCGCACAGGGGGCGCATCTAATGAAAAACTGTTTTTT.

The chain uses TRBV9 and TRBJ2-5; possible D gene TRBD2, 7 bases. Germline loops: CDR1 SGDLS, CDR2 YYNGEE. This CDR3 contains 15 residues. V was trimmed by 7 bases and J by 2 bases, leaving 18 bases between them. The CDR3 sequence: CASSRGGVLQETQYF. CDR3 sequence (DNA): TGTGCCAGCTCCAGGGGAGGGGTATTACAAGAGACCCAGTACTTC.

The chain employs TRBV5-1 and TRBJ2-2; 11 nucleotides match TRBD1. The ends lost 3 bases at V and 6 bases at J; junction bases unmatched: 10. Looked up from germline, CDR1 is SGHRS and CDR2 is YFSETQ. The CDR3 is made up of 17 amino acids. CDR3 amino acids: CASSSGQGGPSSGELFF. CDR3 in DNA: TGCGCCAGCAGCTCGGGACAGGGGGGCCCAAGTTCCGGGGAGCTGTTTTTT. Complete variable domain (other parts from reference TRBV5-1 and TRBJ2-2): KAGVTQTPRYLIKTRGQQVTLSCSPISGHRSVSWYQQTPGQGLQFLFEYFSETQRNKGNFPGRFSGRQFSNSRSEMNVSTLELGDSALYLCASSSGQGGPSSGELFFGEGSRLTVL.